One sample yielded the 13 T cell receptor beta chains listed below, sequenced in a study of blood T cell repertoires in COVID-19 (dated by TCRdb to about 2020). Library creation used the immunoSEQ multiplex PCR assay. TCRdb stores this immuneACCESS table with in-frame sequences only. Part of the clones is absent; in the studies checked, under half of the shortfall reflects unresolved V genes, and no reason is known for the rest. This sample has roughly 20,000 clones in its table, and approximately 80% of those were observed once. The ten top clones hold roughly 17% of the sample. Sequences were obtained from peripheral blood. The origin of the receptors is a man aged 70 or older with COVID-19, enrolled during active disease.

The chain employs TRBV18 and TRBJ2-7; 8 bases align to TRBD1. The CDR3 loop spans 14 amino acids. The trim removed 3 bases at V and 2 bases at J, leaving 3 bases unmatched. Germline values: CDR1 KGHSH, CDR2 LQKENI. CDR3: CASSPGQEAYEQYF. The CDR3 DNA reads as TGTGCCAGCTCACCGGGACAGGAAGCCTACGAGCAGTACTTC.

The gene calls are TRBV5-1 and TRBJ1-5; no clear D gene. Trimming pared 5 bases from V and 0 bases from J, leaving 6 bases between. CDR1 and CDR2 from the germline V gene are SGHRS and YFSETQ. The CDR3 extends over 13 amino acids. The CDR3 reads CASRSLSNQPQHF. CDR3 bases: TGCGCCAGCAGGTCTCTTAGCAATCAGCCCCAGCATTTT.

Concerning this clone itself: One junction end does not reproduce the germline sequence, and a read error may be involved. The CDR3 region has the DNA TGTGCCTGGAGTGTTTACAGTGAGCAGTTCTTC. This codes for CAWSVYSEQFF. V and J are TRBV30 and TRBJ2-1; the D is unclear. The CDR3 spans 11 residues. The germline V gene encodes CDR1 GTSNPN and CDR2 SVGIG (reference sequence).

The chain combines TRBV7-7 with TRBJ2-1; 9 nucleotides align to TRBD1. V trimming: 2 bases; J trimming: 8 bases; junction bases outside the gene matches: 7. This CDR3 contains 15 residues. CDR1 is SSHAT, CDR2 FNYEAQ, per germline (reference sequence). Here the CDR3 DNA reads TGTGCCAGCAGCTTAAGGGACAGGGTGACTGATGAGCAGTTCTTC. This translates into CASSLRDRVTDEQFF.

The rearrangement links TRBV16 to TRBJ1-4, with 8 bases aligning to TRBD1. The germline gives CDR1 KGHSY, CDR2 FQNENV. The CDR3 contains 15 residues. V trimming: 6 bases; J trimming: 0 bases; junction bases outside the gene matches: 3. CDR3 sequence (DNA): TGTGCCAGCAGACAGGGGGGCGCAACTAATGAAAAACTGTTTTTT. Its protein product is CASRQGGATNEKLFF.

The chain employs TRBV6-1 and TRBJ2-7; D might be TRBD1 (6 bases). CDR3 length equals 18 residues. V dropped 0 bases and J dropped 2 bases, with 20 bases sitting between them. Germline CDR1 and CDR2: MNHNS and SASEGT. The CDR3 DNA reads as TGTGCCAGCAGTGAAGCCGGTCTCCAAAATACAGGGACCTACGAGCAGTACTTC. It codes for CASSEAGLQNTGTYEQYF.

This rearrangement joins TRBV4-2 to TRBJ2-1; the D is unclear. The V and J ends lost 6 bases and 6 bases respectively, with 21 bases between them. Germline CDR1 and CDR2: LGHNA and YNFKEQ. The CDR3 has 16 residues. The CDR3 DNA reads as TGTGCCAGCAGACCGAATCGGTCCCTAGTAGCCAATGAGCAGTTCTTC. It is translated as CASRPNRSLVANEQFF.

This clone has only one observation. J is TRBJ2-5 and V is TRBV27, with TRBD1 matching over 7 bases. Germline CDR1 is MNHEY and CDR2 is SMNVEV (reference sequence). The CDR3 has 13 amino acids. V trimming: 3 bases; J trimming: 5 bases; junction bases outside the gene matches: 3. The CDR3 sequence is CASSLTGYETQYF. The DNA of the CDR3 is TGTGCCAGCAGTTTGACAGGGTATGAGACCCAGTACTTC.

J is TRBJ1-5 and V is TRBV12-2. TRBV12-2 is marked as a pseudogene. The CDR3 length is 18 residues. CDR3 in DNA: TGTGCAAGTCGCCCCCTATGGGGGGGAGGCGATAGCAATCAGCCCCAGCATTTT. This translates into CASRPLWGGGDSNQPQHF.

This clone ranks as medium-sized (0.01 to 0.1%). The V and J genes are TRBV9 and TRBJ1-2; 7 bases agree with TRBD1. This CDR3 region has 15 residues. CDR1 is SGDLS, CDR2 YYNGEE, per germline. Germline trimming cut 4 bases from V and 2 bases from J; bases unmatched to any gene: 8. This CDR3 reads CASSPWDSENYGYTF. The DNA of the CDR3 is TGTGCCAGCAGCCCATGGGACAGCGAAAACTATGGCTACACCTTC.

The chain uses TRBV4-1 and TRBJ2-7, with TRBD2 matching over 7 bases. Per the germline V gene, CDR1 is MGHRA and CDR2 is YSYEKL. Trimming took 3 bases from V and 1 from J; bases not matched to a gene: 3. This CDR3 spans 14 amino acids. The CDR3 here is CASSHVGGSYEQYF. The CDR3 nucleotides read TGCGCCAGCAGCCACGTCGGGGGGTCCTACGAGCAGTACTTC.

This chain joins TRBV3-1 (or the pseudogene TRBV3-2) and TRBJ2-2, with unresolved D. V was cut by 1 base and J by 9 bases, with 9 bases left in between. CDR1 and CDR2 (germline): LGHDT, YNNKEL (reference sequence). The CDR3 is 13 residues long. As DNA, the CDR3 is TGTGCCAGCAGCCAAGCCCCCAAGCGGGAGCTGTTTTTT. It yields the protein CASSQAPKRELFF.

V and J are TRBV18 and TRBJ1-5; possibly TRBD1 for D (6 bases). V lost 5 bases to trimming and J lost 5 bases, with 16 bases between them. Looked up from germline, CDR1 is KGHSH and CDR2 is LQKENI. The CDR3 contains 15 residues. In DNA form, the CDR3 reads TGTGCCAGCTCAAGGGAACAGGGAACCCATCAGCCCCAGCATTTT. This codes for CASSREQGTHQPQHF.